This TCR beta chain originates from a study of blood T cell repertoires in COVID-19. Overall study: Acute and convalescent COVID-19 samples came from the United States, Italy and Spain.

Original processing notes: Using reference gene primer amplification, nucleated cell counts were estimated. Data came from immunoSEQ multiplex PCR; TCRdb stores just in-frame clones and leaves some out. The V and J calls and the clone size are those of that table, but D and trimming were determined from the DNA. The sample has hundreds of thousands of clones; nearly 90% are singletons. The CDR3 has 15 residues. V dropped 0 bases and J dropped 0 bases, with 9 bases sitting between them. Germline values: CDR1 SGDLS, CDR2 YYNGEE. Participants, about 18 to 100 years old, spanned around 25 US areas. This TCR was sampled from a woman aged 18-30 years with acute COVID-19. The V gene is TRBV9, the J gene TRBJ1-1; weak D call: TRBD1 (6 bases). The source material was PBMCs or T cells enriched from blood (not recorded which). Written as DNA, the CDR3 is TGTGCCAGCAGCGTAGTGGACAGAGTGAACACTGAAGCTTTCTTT. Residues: CASSVVDRVNTEAFF. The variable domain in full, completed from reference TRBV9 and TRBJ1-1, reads DSGVTQTPKHLITATGQRVTLRCSPRSGDLSVYWYQQSLDQGLQFLIQYYNGEERAKGNILERFSAQQFPDLHSELNLSSLELGDSALYFCASSVVDRVNTEAFFGQGTRLTVV.